The 10 T cell receptor beta chains below all came from one sample that was sequenced in a study of blood T cell repertoires in COVID-19. The method was immunoSEQ multiplex PCR; TCRdb's version includes in-frame clones alone and lacks a portion of them. Of a few hundred thousand clones listed, roughly 90% were seen once; the top ten hold 3%. The source material was peripheral blood. The receptors were gathered from a woman in her thirties with COVID-19, enrolled during active disease.

The rearrangement joins TRBV6-5 to TRBJ2-1, with 9 bases matching TRBD1. The V and J ends lost 0 bases and 6 bases, in that order; junction bases with no gene match: 6. This CDR3 comprises 16 residues. Germline V CDR1 and CDR2: MNHEY, SVGAGI. As DNA, the CDR3 is TGTGCCAGCAGTTACTCACACGGACAGGGGTCCAATGAGCAGTTCTTC. Translated: CASSYSHGQGSNEQFF.

In the case of this clone: An end of the junction differs from the germline gene, which may be a read error. V gene TRBV7-7 combines with J gene TRBJ2-1; 9 nucleotides line up with TRBD2. Germline CDR1 reads SSHAT; CDR2 reads FNYEAQ (reference sequence). This CDR3 region has 17 residues. Here the CDR3 DNA reads TGTGCTAGCAGCTTAGCGGGAGCGGCTGCGTCGGGCAATGAGCAGTTCTTC. Translating gives CASSLAGAAASGNEQFF.

The rearrangement joins TRBV4-1 to TRBJ1-2; D is possibly TRBD1 (6 bases). This CDR3 is 16 amino acids long. Between the trimmed V and J ends, which lost 0 bases and 2 bases, there was a span of 13 bases. The V gene's germline CDR1 is MGHRA and CDR2 YSYEKL. The CDR3, as DNA: TGCGCCAGCAGCCAAGACTTCACAGGGAGAAACTATGGCTACACCTTC. Protein sequence: CASSQDFTGRNYGYTF.

CDR3 DNA: TGTGCCAGCAGCCCCGGTCGACAGGGATTCTACGAGCAGTACTTC. The encoded protein is CASSPGRQGFYEQYF. The V call is TRBV7-9, the J call TRBJ2-7; 7 bases are shared with TRBD1. Germline CDR1 and CDR2: SEHNR and FQNEAQ (reference sequence). V gave up 5 bases and J gave up 3 bases; unmatched junction bases: 10. This CDR3 has 15 amino acids.

The chain recombines TRBV19 with TRBJ2-1, with 7 bases matching TRBD2. The CDR3 consists of 16 residues. V lost 3 bases and J lost 6; bases outside the gene matches: 11. The germline V gene encodes CDR1 LNHDA and CDR2 SQIVND (reference sequence). The CDR3: CASSILQVSGGNEQFF. The CDR3 DNA sequence: TGTGCCAGTAGTATTCTACAGGTATCGGGGGGCAATGAGCAGTTCTTC.

In this sample, this clone turned up once. This chain uses TRBV4-3 with TRBJ2-1; TRBD2 matches 7 bases. The CDR3 loop spans 17 amino acids. Germline CDR1 is LGHNA and CDR2 is YSLEER. Trimming at V came to 2 bases and at J to 5 bases, leaving 12 bases not matched to a gene. The CDR3 sequence: CASSQLAVSGNNNEQFF. The CDR3 DNA reads TGCGCCAGCAGCCAATTAGCCGTAAGCGGGAACAACAATGAGCAGTTCTTC.

The gene calls are TRBV3-1 (or the pseudogene TRBV3-2) and TRBJ1-1; 9 nucleotides agree with TRBD1. The germline V gene encodes CDR1 LGHDT and CDR2 YNNKEL (reference sequence). The J segment lost 3 bases and the V segment lost 4 bases, leaving 3 bases of the junction unmatched. The CDR3 runs to 14 residues. In DNA, the CDR3 is TGTGCCAGCAGCCTCGGGACAGGGTACACTGAAGCTTTCTTT. Its translation: CASSLGTGYTEAFF.

The gene calls are TRBV30 and TRBJ2-4; possible D gene TRBD1, 5 bases. The CDR3 length is 13 residues. CDR1 and CDR2 from the germline V gene are GTSNPN and SVGIG (reference sequence). Trimming stripped 3 bases from V and 2 bases from J, with 8 bases between. The CDR3 here is CAWRHRTKNIQYF. The CDR3 DNA reads TGTGCCTGGAGGCACAGGACCAAAAACATTCAGTACTTC.

V usage is TRBV11-3 and J usage is TRBJ1-2; D gene uncertain. The CDR3 spans 14 residues. The V and J ends lost 3 bases and 3 bases respectively, with 11 bases between them. Germline assignment: CDR1 SGHNT and CDR2 YENEEA. The CDR3 nucleotides are TGTGCCAGCAGCTTCTCCGAGAATGACTATGGCTACACCTTC. Amino acid sequence: CASSFSENDYGYTF. The complete variable domain, with remaining parts taken from reference TRBV11-3 and TRBJ1-2, reads EAGVVQSPRYKIIEKKQPVAFWCNPISGHNTLYWYLQNLGQGPELLIRYENEEAVDDSQLPKDRFSAERLKGVDSTLKIQPAELGDSAVYLCASSFSENDYGYTFGSGTRLTVV.

CDR3: CASSRGLAGFYNEQFF. CDR3 in DNA: TGCGCCAGCAGCCGCGGACTAGCGGGGTTCTACAATGAGCAGTTCTTC. This chain joins TRBV4-1 and TRBJ2-1, with 12 bases that match TRBD2. This CDR3 comprises 16 residues. CDR1 is MGHRA and CDR2 is YSYEKL in the germline V gene. The ends lost 4 bases at V and 3 bases at J; junction bases unmatched: 4.